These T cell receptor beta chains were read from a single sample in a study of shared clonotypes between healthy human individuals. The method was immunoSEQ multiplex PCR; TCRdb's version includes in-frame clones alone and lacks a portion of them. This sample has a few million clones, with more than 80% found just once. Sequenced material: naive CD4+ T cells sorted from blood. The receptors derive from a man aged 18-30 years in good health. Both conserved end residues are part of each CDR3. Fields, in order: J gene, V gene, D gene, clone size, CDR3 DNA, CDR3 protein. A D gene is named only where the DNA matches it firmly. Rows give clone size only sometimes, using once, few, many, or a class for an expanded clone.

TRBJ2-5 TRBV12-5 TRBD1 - TGTGCTAGTGGTTTGGGACCGGGACAGGGCCCGGAGACCCAGTACTTC CASGLGPGQGPETQYF
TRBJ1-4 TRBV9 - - TGTGCCAGCAGCGAGGGGGGGACTAATGAAAAACTGTTTTTT CASSEGGTNEKLFF
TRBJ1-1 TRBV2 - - TGTGCCAGCAGTGCGTCGGGGGGCGCGGGGACTGAAGCTTTCTTT CASSASGGAGTEAFF
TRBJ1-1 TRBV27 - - TGTGCCAGCACGCTCCGGGGGCTAGACACTGAAGCTTTCTTT CASTLRGLDTEAFF
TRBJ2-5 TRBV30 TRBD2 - TGTGCCTGGAGTGCGCCTAGCGGGGGTCCCCAAGAGACCCAGTACTTC CAWSAPSGGPQETQYF
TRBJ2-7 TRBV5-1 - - TGCGCCAGCAGCTTCGGCGGGATAGAATACGAGCAGTACTTC CASSFGGIEYEQYF
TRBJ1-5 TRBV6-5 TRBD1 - TGTGCCAGCAGTACGACAGGGCTCAATCAGCCCCAGCATTTT CASSTTGLNQPQHF
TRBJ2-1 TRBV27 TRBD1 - TGTGCCAGCAGTTTAAGTCGGGACAGGATTTACAATGAGCAGTTCTTC CASSLSRDRIYNEQFF
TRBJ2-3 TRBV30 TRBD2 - TGTGCCTGGAGTGGAGGGCTAGCGGGAGGTCAAGATACGCAGTATTTT CAWSGGLAGGQDTQYF
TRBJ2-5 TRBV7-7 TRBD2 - TGTGCTAGCAGCCGCGGGAGTGAGACCCAGTACTTC CASSRGSETQYF
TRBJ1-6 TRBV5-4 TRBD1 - TGTGCCAGCAGCTCCCTGAGGGGGCAGGACGAAAATTCACCCCTCCACTTT CASSSLRGQDENSPLHF
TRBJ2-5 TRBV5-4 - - TGTGCCAGCAGTTCCCCCAAGGAGACCCAGTACTTC CASSSPKETQYF
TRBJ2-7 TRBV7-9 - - TGTGCCAGCTCGGTGGGGGACAACGGCGAGCAGTACTTC CASSVGDNGEQYF
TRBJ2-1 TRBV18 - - TGTGCCAGCTCTTGGGGCGGTCCTGAGCAGTTCTTC CASSWGGPEQFF
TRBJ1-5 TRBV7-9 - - TGTGCCAGCAGCTTAGCACAGGGAGATCAGCCCCAGCATTTT CASSLAQGDQPQHF
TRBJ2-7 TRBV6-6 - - TGTGCCAGCAGTTACGGGCCAGGCGGCTCCTACGAGCAGTACTTC CASSYGPGGSYEQYF
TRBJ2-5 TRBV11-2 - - TGTGCCAGCAGCTTAAATCCGGTAGGGTTTGCGGAGACCCAGTACTTC CASSLNPVGFAETQYF
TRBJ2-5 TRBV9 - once TGTGCCAGCAGCGTAGAAGGAGAAGAGACCCAGTACTTC CASSVEGEETQYF
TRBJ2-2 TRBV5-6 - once TGTGCCAGCAGCGATGTGGGGCGCGTTGCCGGGGAGCTGTTTTTT CASSDVGRVAGELFF
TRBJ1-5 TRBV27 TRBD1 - TGTGCCAGCAGCGGACAGGTTAATGGGCCCCAGCATTTT CASSGQVNGPQHF
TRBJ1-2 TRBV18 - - TGTGCCAGCTCACCACTGACTCTCGGTAGCTATGGCTACACCTTC CASSPLTLGSYGYTF
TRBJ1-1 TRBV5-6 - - TGTGCCAGCAGCTTTTGGGTGACAGCTAACACTGAAGCTTTCTTT CASSFWVTANTEAFF
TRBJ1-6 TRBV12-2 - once TGTGCAAGTCGCCTCTTGACAGGAAATAATTCACCCCTCCACTTT CASRLLTGNNSPLHF
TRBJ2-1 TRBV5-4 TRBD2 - TGTGCCAGCAGCTCCGGGGGGGACTACAATGAGCAGTTCTTC CASSSGGDYNEQFF
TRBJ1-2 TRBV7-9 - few TGTGCCAGCAGCTTACGGGCTTACGGCTACACCTTC CASSLRAYGYTF
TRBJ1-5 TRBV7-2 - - TGTGCCAGCAGCCCCGAGGCAGGCCTCCATCAGCCCCAGCATTTT CASSPEAGLHQPQHF
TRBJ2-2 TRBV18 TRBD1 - TGTGCCAGCTCACCACCGGGGAGAGGGGGCCCCGCCGGGGAGCTGTTTTTT CASSPPGRGGPAGELFF
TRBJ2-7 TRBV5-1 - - TGCGCCAGCAGCTTAGGGGATCCCATTAACGAGCAGTACTTC CASSLGDPINEQYF
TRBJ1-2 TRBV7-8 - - TGTGCCAGCAGCTTAGAGTCAGGAAACTATGGCTACACCTTC CASSLESGNYGYTF
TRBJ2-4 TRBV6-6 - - TGTGCCAGCAGTTATCGATGGGACTATCAGGGGCCGTACTTC CASSYRWDYQGPYF
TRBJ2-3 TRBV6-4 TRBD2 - TGTGCCAGCAGGCCGGGACTACCTGGGGATACGCAGTATTTT CASRPGLPGDTQYF
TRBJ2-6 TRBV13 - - TGTGCCAGCAGCCGGCGGGACAGTTCTGGGGCCAACGTCCTGACTTTC CASSRRDSSGANVLTF
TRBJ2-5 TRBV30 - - TGTGCCTGGAGTGTACGTCGCGGAGAGACCCAGTACTTC CAWSVRRGETQYF
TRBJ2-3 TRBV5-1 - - TGCGCCAGCAGCTTCGGGAAGGGAGGTATCCGGAGCACAGATACGCAGTATTTT CASSFGKGGIRSTDTQYF
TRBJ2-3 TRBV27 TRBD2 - TGTGCCAGCAGTTTTAGCGGGAGGGCTAGCACAGATACGCAGTATTTT CASSFSGRASTDTQYF
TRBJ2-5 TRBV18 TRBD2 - TGTGCCAGCTCACCCGCCGGGGGAGGGGAGACCCAGTACTTC CASSPAGGGETQYF
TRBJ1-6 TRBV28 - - TGTGCCAGCAGTCCCCTCATATCACCCCTCCACTTT CASSPLISPLHF
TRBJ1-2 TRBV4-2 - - TGTGCCAGCAGCCAACCCGAGGCCTATGGCTACACCTTC CASSQPEAYGYTF
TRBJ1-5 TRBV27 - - TGTGCCAGCAGTCCTATGAGCAATCAGCCCCAGCATTTT CASSPMSNQPQHF
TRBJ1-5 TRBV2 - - TGTGCCTCCGCGGAGCCGGGGGTTAGCAATCAGCCCCAGCATTTT CASAEPGVSNQPQHF
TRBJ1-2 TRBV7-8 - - TGTGCCAGCAGCTTAGTCGGGGGTGGGATATCAAGCTATGGCTACACCTTC CASSLVGGGISSYGYTF
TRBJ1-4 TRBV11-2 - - TGTGCCAGCAGCTTAGGGGCGAAGGGGGAAAAACTGTTTTTT CASSLGAKGEKLFF
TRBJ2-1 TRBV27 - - TGTGCCAGCAGTAAAGGGATTGAGCAGTTCTTC CASSKGIEQFF
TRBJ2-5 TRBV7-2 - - TGTGCCAGCAGCTCCGGACGGGGGAGGGAGACCCAGTACTTC CASSSGRGRETQYF
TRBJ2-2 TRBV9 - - TGTGCCAGCAGCGTACGATGGGACACCGGGGAGCTGTTTTTT CASSVRWDTGELFF
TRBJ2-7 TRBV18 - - TGTGCCAGCTCACCGGTCCGTGAGCCATTCGGTTTGTTCGAGCAGTACTTC CASSPVREPFGLFEQYF
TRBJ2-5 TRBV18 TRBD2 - TGTGCCAGCTCACGATACACGGGAGGAGAGACCCAGTACTTC CASSRYTGGETQYF
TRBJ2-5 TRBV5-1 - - TGCGCCAGCAGCCGAGACCCAGGGGATAGGGAGACCCAGTACTTC CASSRDPGDRETQYF
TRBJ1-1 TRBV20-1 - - TGCAGTGCTGGGGGGGAGACTGAAGCTTTCTTT CSAGGETEAFF
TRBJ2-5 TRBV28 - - TGTGCCAGCAGTCCCCACTCCGGGGCGATCCAAGAGACCCAGTACTTC CASSPHSGAIQETQYF
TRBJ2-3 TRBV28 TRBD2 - TGTGCCAGCAGTTGGGCGGGGGGGCGAGATACGCAGTATTTT CASSWAGGRDTQYF
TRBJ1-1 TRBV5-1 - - TGCGCCAGCAGCTTGACCCCGGGCTATCGCGAAGCTTTCTTT CASSLTPGYREAFF